The 28 T cell receptor beta chains below come from one sample, sequenced in a study of STAT3 mutations in large granular lymphocyte leukemia. Study-level results: Every T-LGLL patient had at least one immunodominant TCRbeta clonotype.

Assay used: immunoSEQ multiplex PCR; TCRdb lists only in-frame clones, some missing. The data contain about 24,000 clones, about 94% of them seen just once; the ten biggest clones take up more than 6%. Their antigen targets remain unknown. Sequencing was carried out using peripheral blood mononuclear cells. Receptor source: a man aged 40-50 years with T-cell large granular lymphocyte leukemia. Some clones in this sample may be carry-over from other donors' samples.

The V gene is TRBV30, the J gene TRBJ1-1; TRBD1 might be the D (5 bases). CDR3 length equals 16 residues. Germline V lookup: CDR1 GTSNPN, CDR2 SVGIG (reference sequence). The germline V and J ends were trimmed by 1 base and 5 bases, with 20 bases remaining between them. This chain's CDR3 is CAWSGPWGRRGTEAFF. The CDR3 bases are TGTGCCTGGAGTGGGCCCTGGGGCAGGAGGGGAACTGAAGCTTTCTTT.

The V call is TRBV11-2, the J call TRBJ1-1, with D perhaps TRBD1 (5 bases). The CDR3 extends over 14 amino acids. Trimming cost V 5 bases and J 1 base, with 11 bases left between them. Germline CDR1 reads SGHAT; CDR2 reads FQNNGV. Written as DNA, the CDR3 is TGTGCCAGCAGCAGCGACAGTAGGAACACTGAAGCTTTCTTT. Translated: CASSSDSRNTEAFF.

The chain carries TRBV10-3 and TRBJ1-5, with D uncertain. Germline V gene sequence: CDR1 ENHRY, CDR2 SYGVKD. V lost 0 bases, J lost 6 bases, and 6 bases lay in between. This CDR3 is built from 13 residues. CDR3 residues: CAISESGSQPQHF. The CDR3 bases are TGTGCCATCAGTGAGTCAGGGAGTCAGCCCCAGCATTTT.

On this clone: This specimen includes other DNA sequences encoding the same CDR3. The V call is TRBV5-8, the J call TRBJ1-2; no definite D call. V lost 1 base and J lost 3, with 10 bases in between. CDR1 is SGHTS and CDR2 is YDEGEE in the germline V gene. The CDR3 is made up of 14 amino acids. CDR3 loop: CASSLRAADYGYTF. CDR3 DNA: TGTGCCAGCAGCTTGAGGGCAGCAGACTATGGCTACACCTTC.

CDR3 sequence (DNA): TGTGCCAGCAGCCGAGGGGCAGGAATAATTGAAAAACTGTTTTTT. Protein: CASSRGAGIIEKLFF. This rearrangement joins TRBV6-5 to TRBJ1-4; tentative D call: TRBD1 (5 bases). Between the trimmed V and J ends, which lost 6 bases and 7 bases, there was a span of 18 bases. The V gene's germline CDR1 is MNHEY and CDR2 SVGAGI. CDR3 length: 15 residues.

In this sample, this clone turned up once. The V gene is TRBV7-2, the J gene TRBJ1-6; D is uncertain. Germline CDR1 SGHTA, CDR2 FQGNSA. Trimming shortened V by 1 base and J by 9 bases, and 10 bases separated the two germline ends. The CDR3 totals 14 residues. The CDR3 nucleotides read TGTGCCAGCAGCTTAGGTCGGGCAAGTTCACCCCTCCACTTT. This encodes CASSLGRASSPLHF.

The chain is built from TRBV5-1 and TRBJ2-5; D uncertain. Between the trimmed V and J ends, which lost 3 bases and 2 bases, there was a span of 14 bases. The CDR3 extends over 15 amino acids. CDR1 is SGHRS, CDR2 YFSETQ, per germline. The CDR3 sequence is CASSSTLGSQETQYF. In DNA, the CDR3 is TGCGCCAGCAGCTCGACCCTTGGGTCTCAAGAGACCCAGTACTTC.

CDR3 sequence (DNA): TGTGCCAGCAGTTATGGGGAACAGCCCCAGCATTTT. Residues: CASSYGEQPQHF. The chain has TRBV6-6 and TRBJ1-5; D unresolved. Germline CDR1 MNHNY, CDR2 SVGAGI (reference sequence). The CDR3 extends over 12 amino acids. The ends were cut back, 3 bases at V and 7 bases at J, with 7 bases in the middle.

The gene calls are TRBV7-9 and TRBJ1-2; 9 bases align to TRBD1. Germline V gives CDR1 SEHNR, CDR2 FQNEAQ (reference sequence). V lost 5 bases and J lost 6; bases outside the gene matches: 10. The CDR3 runs to 15 residues. In DNA form, the CDR3 reads TGTGCCAGCAGCGCCCGACAGGGGGAGAAGGATGGCTACACCTTC. Translation: CASSARQGEKDGYTF.

The gene calls are TRBV28 and TRBJ1-5, with D perhaps TRBD1 (6 bases). CDR1 is MDHEN and CDR2 is SYDVKM in the germline V gene. The germline V and J ends were trimmed by 6 bases and 0 bases, with 12 bases remaining between them. The CDR3 is 15 residues long. The DNA of the CDR3 is TGTGCCAGCAGGGAACAGGGAGGTAGCAATCAGCCCCAGCATTTT. Amino acid sequence: CASREQGGSNQPQHF.

This chain links TRBV19 with TRBJ1-6; no definite D call. This CDR3 has 15 residues. Germline V gene sequence: CDR1 LNHDA, CDR2 SQIVND (reference sequence). Trimming removed 5 bases at V and 9 bases at J, with 17 bases between. CDR3 sequence (DNA): TGTGCCAGTAGTCTCGGACTCGGGCGCGGTTCACCCCTCCACTTT. This codes for CASSLGLGRGSPLHF. The full variable domain, its missing parts supplied by reference TRBV19 and TRBJ1-6, is DGGITQSPKYLFRKEGQNVTLSCEQNLNHDAMYWYRQDPGQGLRLIYYSQIVNDFQKGDIAEGYSVSREKKESFPLTVTSAQKNPTAFYLCASSLGLGRGSPLHFGNGTRLTVT.

This clone was detected only once. V gene TRBV5-6 combines with J gene TRBJ1-1, with 8 positions matching TRBD1. The CDR3 is 17 amino acids. Germline V gene lookup returns CDR1 SGHDT and CDR2 YYEEEE. Losses at the gene ends were 2 bases for V and 5 bases for J; bases not matched to a gene: 14. CDR3 loop: CASSFRTLTGASTEAFF. The CDR3 bases are TGTGCCAGCAGCTTCCGTACCTTGACAGGGGCGAGTACTGAAGCTTTCTTT.

The V gene is TRBV5-4, the J gene TRBJ2-4, with 9 bases aligning to TRBD1. The junction had 10 bases not matched to a gene; V was cut back by 0 bases and J by 3 bases. This CDR3 comprises 18 residues. CDR1 and CDR2 from the germline V gene are SGHNT and YYREEE (reference sequence). CDR3: CASSLAQGQGRVKNIQYF. CDR3 sequence (DNA): TGTGCCAGCAGCTTGGCCCAAGGACAGGGGAGGGTCAAAAACATTCAGTACTTC.

The chain couples TRBV6-5 to TRBJ1-2; D is possibly TRBD1 (5 bases). The CDR3 has 14 amino acids. V lost 2 bases and J lost 8, with 15 bases in between. CDR1 is MNHEY, CDR2 SVGAGI, per germline. The CDR3 spells CASSYRAGWGGYTF. CDR3 bases: TGTGCCAGCAGTTACCGGGCAGGGTGGGGAGGCTACACCTTC.

The chain employs TRBV11-3 and TRBJ2-5, with D tentatively TRBD1 (7 bases). Germline values: CDR1 SGHNT, CDR2 YENEEA. The CDR3 is 16 amino acids. V was cut by 0 bases and J by 5 bases, with 16 bases left in between. The CDR3 spells CASSLEGGQSVETQYF. In DNA, the CDR3 is TGTGCCAGCAGCTTAGAGGGGGGACAGTCCGTGGAGACCCAGTACTTC.

The V call is TRBV5-4, the J call TRBJ1-2; tentative D call: TRBD1 (5 bases). The CDR3 length is 13 residues. Germline V gene sequence: CDR1 SGHNT, CDR2 YYREEE (reference sequence). V was cut by 6 bases and J by 4 bases, with 13 bases left in between. The CDR3 DNA follows: TGTGCCAGCACCAACCAAGGGGTCTATGGCTACACCTTC. The encoded protein is CASTNQGVYGYTF.

This chain links TRBV6-6 with TRBJ1-6; 8 nucleotides match TRBD1. Per the germline V gene, CDR1 is MNHNY and CDR2 is SVGAGI (reference sequence). With V trimmed by 2 bases and J by 4 bases, 1 base remained unmatched. The CDR3 sequence is 15 residues long. The DNA of the CDR3 is TGTGCCAGCAGTTACACAGGGGGATATAATTCACCCCTCCACTTT. It encodes CASSYTGGYNSPLHF.

This chain links TRBV7-9 with TRBJ1-5; D might be TRBD1 (5 bases). Trimming removed 0 bases at V and 0 bases at J, with 12 bases between. Looked up from germline, CDR1 is SEHNR and CDR2 is FQNEAQ (reference sequence). The CDR3 sequence is 17 residues long. The CDR3 loop reads CASSLALGVYSNQPQHF. The DNA of the CDR3 is TGTGCCAGCAGCTTAGCGCTAGGGGTCTATAGCAATCAGCCCCAGCATTTT.

This chain connects TRBV4-3 to TRBJ1-2, with TRBD1 matching over 10 bases. With V trimmed by 3 bases and J by 6 bases, 1 base remained unmatched. The CDR3 has 13 amino acids. The germline gives CDR1 LGHNA, CDR2 YSLEER. CDR3 sequence reads: CASSQTGGDGYTF. DNA of the CDR3: TGCGCCAGCAGCCAGACAGGGGGCGATGGCTACACCTTC.

The chain links TRBV4-3 to TRBJ2-3, with D unclear. This CDR3 spans 14 amino acids. V shed 2 bases and J shed 0 bases, with 6 bases lying between them. CDR1 is LGHNA and CDR2 is YSLEER in the germline V gene. CDR3 region: CASSQTLSTDTQYF. As DNA, the CDR3 is TGCGCCAGCAGCCAAACTCTAAGCACAGATACGCAGTATTTT.

The chain recombines TRBV4-3 with TRBJ2-7, with TRBD2 as a possible D gene (6 bases). The CDR3 totals 14 residues. Germline V gene lookup returns CDR1 LGHNA and CDR2 YSLEER. V dropped 3 bases and J dropped 7 bases, with 16 bases sitting between them. The CDR3 DNA reads TGCGCCAGCAGCCAGATGGCCCTCGGAGGGGAGCAGTACTTC. Translation gives CASSQMALGGEQYF.

The gene calls are TRBV4-2 and TRBJ1-1; D not certain. The CDR3 runs to 15 residues. Germline CDR1 reads LGHNA; CDR2 reads YNFKEQ. V was clipped by 1 base and J by 1 base, with 10 bases between them. In DNA form, the CDR3 reads TGTGCCAGCAGCCAAGGGGTCGGTGGGAACACTGAAGCTTTCTTT. It encodes CASSQGVGGNTEAFF.

The rearrangement uses TRBV5-1 and TRBJ1-6; no clear D. V was clipped by 4 bases and J by 9 bases, with 17 bases between them. CDR3 size: 15 residues. Germline values: CDR1 SGHRS, CDR2 YFSETQ. Here the CDR3 reads CASSPGGGPLSPLHF. The CDR3 nucleotides read TGCGCCAGCAGCCCCGGTGGAGGGCCCCTTTCACCCCTCCACTTT.

This clone was found a few times. This chain links TRBV4-3 with TRBJ1-5, with unresolved D. This CDR3 contains 13 residues. The germline V gene encodes CDR1 LGHNA and CDR2 YSLEER. V was shortened by 3 bases and J by 10 bases, with 13 bases between the two germline ends. CDR3 region: CASSQDGLSPQHF. The CDR3 region has the DNA TGCGCCAGCAGCCAGGACGGTTTATCCCCCCAGCATTTT.

J is TRBJ1-2 and V is TRBV7-3, with D possibly TRBD1 on 6 matching bases. V lost 3 bases, J lost 5 bases, and 13 bases lay in between. Germline lookup yields CDR1 SGHTA and CDR2 FQGTGA. This CDR3 comprises 14 residues. The chain's CDR3 is CASSFGTRAYGYTF. In DNA, the CDR3 is TGTGCCAGCAGCTTCGGGACAAGGGCGTATGGCTACACCTTC.

The chain carries TRBV19 and TRBJ1-2; 7 nucleotides line up with TRBD1. The length of the CDR3 is 13 residues. V lost 10 bases to trimming and J lost 5 bases; unmatched junction nucleotides: 10. Germline-derived CDR1 and CDR2 are LNHDA and SQIVND (reference sequence). The chain's CDR3 is CAIRIGTEYGYTF. The CDR3 DNA sequence: TGTGCCATCCGTATCGGGACAGAGTATGGCTACACCTTC.

The V and J genes are TRBV5-1 and TRBJ2-5, with 9 nucleotides matching TRBD1. V was clipped by 4 bases and J by 5 bases; unmatched bases: 9. Germline CDR1 SGHRS, CDR2 YFSETQ. The CDR3 runs 15 residues. DNA for the CDR3: TGCGCCAGCAGCCCAGGACAGGGGCGGATGGAGACCCAGTACTTC. The encoded protein is CASSPGQGRMETQYF. Together with reference TRBV5-1 and TRBJ2-5, the CDR3 gives the full variable domain: KAGVTQTPRYLIKTRGQQVTLSCSPISGHRSVSWYQQTPGQGLQFLFEYFSETQRNKGNFPGRFSGRQFSNSRSEMNVSTLELGDSALYLCASSPGQGRMETQYFGPGTRLLVL.

The chain recombines TRBV28 with TRBJ2-7; 7 bases are a match to TRBD1. The CDR3 spans 13 residues. CDR1 MDHEN and CDR2 SYDVKM come from the germline V gene. With 3 bases clipped from V and 3 bases from J, the junction kept 2 bases outside the gene matches. CDR3 sequence reads: CASSFGQDYEQYF. CDR3 sequence (DNA): TGTGCCAGCAGTTTTGGACAGGACTACGAGCAGTACTTC.